These 20 T cell receptor beta chains were all obtained from the same sample, sequenced in a study of OX40 agonist ivuxolimab in advanced cancers. Libraries were prepared by immunoSEQ multiplex PCR; TCRdb keeps only in-frame clonotypes and omits some of them. This sample has tens of thousands of clones, with more than 70% found just once. The sample consisted of CD4+ or CD8+ T cells sorted from blood, taken in a trial of the OX40 agonist ivuxolimab. These TCRs come from an adult with an advanced solid tumor such as melanoma, head and neck, liver or kidney cancer.

The gene calls are TRBV4-3 and TRBJ2-1; a weak D match, TRBD2 (6 bases). V was clipped by 1 base and J by 9 bases, with 13 bases between them. The CDR3 sequence is 14 residues long. The germline V gene has CDR1 LGHNA and CDR2 YSLEER. The chain's CDR3 is CASSQGGTRIEQFF. As DNA, the CDR3 is TGCGCCAGCAGCCAAGGAGGGACTCGGATTGAGCAGTTCTTC.

This chain links TRBV18 with TRBJ2-7, with D tentatively TRBD1 (5 bases). Trimming took off 3 bases at V and 0 bases at J, with 9 bases between the two ends. CDR1 KGHSH and CDR2 LQKENI come from the germline V gene. The CDR3 runs to 14 residues. The CDR3 spells CASSPRQSSYEQYF. The CDR3 nucleotides read TGTGCCAGCTCACCTCGACAGAGCTCCTACGAGCAGTACTTC.

The chain carries TRBV6-5 and TRBJ2-3, with a weak D call TRBD2 (5 bases). CDR1 MNHEY and CDR2 SVGAGI come from the germline V gene. V lost 0 bases and J lost 0, with 7 bases in between. This CDR3 region has 15 residues. CDR3 nucleotides: TGTGCCAGCAGTTACTCCGAGCGGAGCACAGATACGCAGTATTTT. Protein sequence: CASSYSERSTDTQYF.

This clone occurred a few times. The chain employs TRBV9 and TRBJ1-1; no clear D. V was clipped by 0 bases and J by 5 bases, with 11 bases between them. Germline CDR1 SGDLS, CDR2 YYNGEE. The CDR3 is 14 residues long. The chain's CDR3 is CASSVGGGSTEAFF. The CDR3 DNA follows: TGTGCCAGCAGCGTAGGTGGAGGGTCGACTGAAGCTTTCTTT.

This clone appeared once. The rearrangement links TRBV5-4 to TRBJ2-1; D is undetermined. Germline V gene data show CDR1 as SGHNT and CDR2 as YYREEE (reference sequence). V dropped 0 bases and J dropped 8 bases, with 6 bases sitting between them. The CDR3 is made up of 12 amino acids. CDR3 amino acids: CASSLVGDEQFF. In nucleotides, the CDR3 is TGTGCCAGCAGCTTGGTTGGGGATGAGCAGTTCTTC.

The chain carries TRBV7-9 and TRBJ2-1; 10 bases are a match to TRBD2. Germline CDR1 and CDR2: SEHNR and FQNEAQ (reference sequence). V dropped 5 bases and J dropped 5; count of bases not matched to a gene: 6. This CDR3 spans 15 amino acids. The CDR3: CASSPLAGGNNEQFF. CDR3 in DNA: TGTGCCAGCAGCCCATTAGCGGGAGGTAACAATGAGCAGTTCTTC.

The rearrangement joins TRBV11-3 to TRBJ1-1, with D possibly matching TRBD1 (5 bases). Deletions cut 5 bases from V and 1 base from J, with 17 bases between. Germline assignment: CDR1 SGHNT and CDR2 YENEEA. This CDR3 has 16 amino acids. CDR3 residues: CASSISPGPQNTEAFF. CDR3 nucleotide sequence: TGTGCCAGCAGCATCAGCCCGGGACCCCAGAACACTGAAGCTTTCTTT.

The chain combines TRBV2 with TRBJ2-7; possibly TRBD1 for D (5 bases). Per the germline V gene, CDR1 is SNHLY and CDR2 is FYNNEI. Trimming removed 4 bases from V and 0 bases from J, with 13 bases in between. This CDR3 has 15 residues. The CDR3 region is CASSAALRGSYEQYF. CDR3 bases: TGTGCCAGCAGTGCCGCACTAAGGGGCTCCTACGAGCAGTACTTC.

This sequence joins TRBV30 and TRBJ2-1; 9 bases line up with TRBD2. This CDR3 region has 15 residues. The germline CDR1 and CDR2 sequences are GTSNPN and SVGIG (reference sequence). The V segment lost 4 bases and the J segment 4 bases; nucleotides outside the gene matches: 8. This CDR3 is CAWTGWAGGYNEQFF. CDR3 in DNA: TGTGCCTGGACGGGTTGGGCGGGAGGGTACAATGAGCAGTTCTTC.

The chain combines TRBV27 with TRBJ1-2, with D uncertain. The germline V gene has CDR1 MNHEY and CDR2 SMNVEV (reference sequence). The length of the CDR3 is 13 residues. Trimming took off 4 bases at V and 8 bases at J, with 14 bases between the two ends. CDR3 sequence reads: CASSSTKPGGYTF. The CDR3 DNA reads as TGTGCCAGCAGTTCGACAAAACCTGGGGGCTACACCTTC.

This rearrangement joins TRBV5-4 to TRBJ1-2; D gene unclear. Trimming removed 5 bases at V and 8 bases at J, with 25 bases between. In germline, CDR1 is SGHNT, CDR2 YYREEE (reference sequence). The CDR3 is 16 amino acids. The CDR3 loop reads CASSLPDRLRESGYTF. DNA of the CDR3: TGTGCCAGCAGTTTACCTGACCGATTACGGGAGTCCGGCTACACCTTC. The variable domain in full, with the rest retrieved from reference TRBV5-4 and TRBJ1-2, is ETGVTQSPTHLIKTRGQQVTLRCSSQSGHNTVSWYQQALGQGPQFIFQYYREEENGRGNFPPRFSGLQFPNYSSELNVNALELDDSALYLCASSLPDRLRESGYTFGSGTRLTVV.

This rearrangement joins TRBV27 to TRBJ1-1; D possibly corresponds to TRBD1 (5 bases). This CDR3 spans 14 amino acids. The V and J ends lost 3 bases and 0 bases respectively, with 8 bases between them. Germline CDR1 is MNHEY and CDR2 is SMNVEV (reference sequence). Here the CDR3 DNA reads TGTGCCAGCAGTTTGCCAGGGATGAACACTGAAGCTTTCTTT. This codes for CASSLPGMNTEAFF.

This chain connects TRBV9 to TRBJ1-5; 10 bases are a match to TRBD1. The CDR3 loop spans 15 amino acids. The germline CDR1 and CDR2 sequences are SGDLS and YYNGEE. V shed 0 bases and J 5 bases; nucleotides not matched to a gene: 2. CDR3 in DNA: TGTGCCAGCAGCGTAGGGACAGGGGGGTATCAGCCCCAGCATTTT. It yields the protein CASSVGTGGYQPQHF.

The chain carries TRBV4-3 and TRBJ2-5; TRBD2 agrees at 11 bases. Looked up from germline, CDR1 is LGHNA and CDR2 is YSLEER. V lost 4 bases to trimming and J lost 0 bases; unmatched junction nucleotides: 4. This CDR3 is built from 16 residues. The DNA for the CDR3 is TGCGCCAGCAGCCCTGGGACTAGCGGATACCAAGAGACCCAGTACTTC. Residues: CASSPGTSGYQETQYF.

The rearrangement links TRBV7-9 to TRBJ2-7, with D tentatively TRBD1 (5 bases). This CDR3 spans 13 amino acids. V lost 5 bases and J lost 5, with 13 bases in between. In germline, CDR1 is SEHNR, CDR2 FQNEAQ (reference sequence). This chain's CDR3 is CASSADSPHEQYF. The CDR3 DNA sequence: TGTGCCAGCAGCGCCGACAGCCCTCACGAGCAGTACTTC.

V and J are TRBV9 and TRBJ1-3; D call uncertain. Germline V gives CDR1 SGDLS, CDR2 YYNGEE. This CDR3 contains 15 residues. Trimming shortened V by 3 bases and J by 2 bases, and 12 bases separated the two germline ends. CDR3 residues: CASSETGLAGNTIYF. The CDR3 coding sequence is TGTGCCAGCAGCGAAACCGGGTTAGCTGGAAACACCATATATTTT.

The chain recombines TRBV6-4 with TRBJ2-1; 15 nucleotides line up with TRBD2. In germline, CDR1 is MRHNA, CDR2 SNTAGT. The length of the CDR3 is 15 residues. V trimming: 4 bases; J trimming: 6 bases; junction bases outside the gene matches: 1. The CDR3 DNA is TGTGCCAGCAGTGGGACTAGCGGGGGGGCCAATGAGCAGTTCTTC. Its translation is CASSGTSGGANEQFF.

This clone was seen only once. The V and J genes are TRBV9 and TRBJ2-6; D ambiguous. V was cut by 3 bases and J by 8 bases, with 3 bases left in between. The CDR3 spans 11 residues. The germline V gene has CDR1 SGDLS and CDR2 YYNGEE. The CDR3 DNA reads as TGTGCCAGCAGCGCCACCAACGTCCTGACTTTC. It yields the protein CASSATNVLTF.

This clone was observed a single time. The chain recombines TRBV11-2 with TRBJ2-1; D is perhaps TRBD2 (6 bases). Germline assignment: CDR1 SGHAT and CDR2 FQNNGV. Trimming cost V 4 bases and J 5 bases, with 21 bases left between them. The CDR3 is 17 residues long. CDR3 sequence: CASSSGPPSGGDNEQFF. The CDR3, as DNA: TGTGCCAGCAGCTCGGGCCCTCCGAGCGGAGGGGACAATGAGCAGTTCTTC.

CDR3 sequence reads: CASRGQGYDTEAFF. CDR3 bases: TGTGCCAGCAGAGGACAGGGGTACGACACTGAAGCTTTCTTT. The V call is TRBV6-5, the J call TRBJ1-1; 9 bases map to TRBD1. Trimming at V came to 6 bases and at J to 3 bases, leaving 5 bases not matched to a gene. CDR3 length: 14 residues. The V gene's germline CDR1 is MNHEY and CDR2 SVGAGI.